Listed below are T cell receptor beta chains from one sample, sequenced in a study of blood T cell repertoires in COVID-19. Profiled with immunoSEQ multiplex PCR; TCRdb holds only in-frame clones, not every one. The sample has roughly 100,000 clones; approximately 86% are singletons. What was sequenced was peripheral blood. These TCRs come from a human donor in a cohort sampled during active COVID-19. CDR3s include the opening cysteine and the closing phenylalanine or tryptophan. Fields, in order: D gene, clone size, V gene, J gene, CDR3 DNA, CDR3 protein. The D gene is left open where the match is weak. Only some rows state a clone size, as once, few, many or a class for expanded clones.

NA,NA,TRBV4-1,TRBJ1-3,TGCGCCAGCAGCCAAATTCAGGGGATGGCTGGAAACACCATATATTTT,CASSQIQGMAGNTIYF
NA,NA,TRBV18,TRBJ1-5,TGTGCCAGCTCATACTTCGATAGCAATCAGCCCCAGCATTTT,CASSYFDSNQPQHF
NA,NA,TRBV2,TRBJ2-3,TGTGCCAGCAGTAGGGGTAGGGATACGCAGTATTTT,CASSRGRDTQYF
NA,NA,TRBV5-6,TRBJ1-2,TGTGCCAGCAGCTTGGCAGGGGAAAATGGCTACACCTTC,CASSLAGENGYTF
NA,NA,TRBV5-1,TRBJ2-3,TGCGCCAGCAGCGCCAGGCAGGGGTTAGATACGCAGTATTTT,CASSARQGLDTQYF
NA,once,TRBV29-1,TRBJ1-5,TGCAGCCCTTGGGTGGGCAGGGGTAAATCACGGAGTCAGCCCCAGCATTTT,CSPWVGRGKSRSQPQHF
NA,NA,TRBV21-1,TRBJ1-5,TGTGCCAGCAGGGGGACAGGGCGAAGATCGAATCAGCCCCAGCATTTT,CASRGTGRRSNQPQHF
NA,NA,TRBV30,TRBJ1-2,TGTGCCTGGAGCTCGGGTGGCTACACCTTC,CAWSSGGYTF
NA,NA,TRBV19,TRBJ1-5,TGTGCCAGTAGATCTTCAGAGGCAGGGGGCAATCAGCCCCAGCATTTT,CASRSSEAGGNQPQHF
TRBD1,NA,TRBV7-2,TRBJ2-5,TGTGCCAGCAGCTTAGGAGGGACAGGGGGACAAGAGACCCAGTACTTC,CASSLGGTGGQETQYF
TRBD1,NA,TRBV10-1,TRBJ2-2,TGCGCCAGCAGTGGGACAGGGGACACCGGGGAGCTGTTTTTT,CASSGTGDTGELFF
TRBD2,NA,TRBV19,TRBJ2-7,TGTGCCAGTAGTGTCGGACTAGCGGACTACGAGCAGTACTTC,CASSVGLADYEQYF
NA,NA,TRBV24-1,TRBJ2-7,TGTGCCACCAGTCATACCCAGGGGCAAACCTACGAGCAGTACTTC,CATSHTQGQTYEQYF
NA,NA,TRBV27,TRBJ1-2,TGTGCCAGCAGCTACCGGCAGGGGAGCGACGAGGGCTTC,CASSYRQGSDEGF
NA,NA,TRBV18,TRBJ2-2,TGTGCCAGCTCACCGAGAGGAGCGAGCACCGGGGAGCTGTTTTTT,CASSPRGASTGELFF
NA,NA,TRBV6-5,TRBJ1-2,TGTGCCAGCAGTTACTCGGAGGGGATGGGGGGCTACACCTTC,CASSYSEGMGGYTF
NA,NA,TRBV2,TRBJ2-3,TGTGCCAGCAGTGACTGGGCTAGGAGGAGCACAGATACGCAGTATTTT,CASSDWARRSTDTQYF
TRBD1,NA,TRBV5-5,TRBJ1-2,TGTGCCAGCAGCTTGGAGGGACAGGGTGAGCCCTTACCCTATGGCTACACCTTC,CASSLEGQGEPLPYGYTF
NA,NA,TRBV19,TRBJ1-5,TGTGCCAGTAGTATAGGGGGCGGCAGGGGAAGCAATCAGCCCCAGCATTTT,CASSIGGGRGSNQPQHF
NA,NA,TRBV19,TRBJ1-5,TGTGCCAGTAGTATGGGAGATGCTCAGCCCCAGCATTTT,CASSMGDAQPQHF
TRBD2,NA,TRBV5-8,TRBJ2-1,TGTGCCAGCAGTGAAGGACTAGCGGGGCCCTACAATGAGCAGTTCTTC,CASSEGLAGPYNEQFF
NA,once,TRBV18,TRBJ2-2,TGTGCCAGCTCCCGACGGGAAGCCTCGACGGCCGGGGAGCTGTTTTTT,CASSRREASTAGELFF
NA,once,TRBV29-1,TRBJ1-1,TGCAGCGTTGACCGGGGGATGGGGACTGAAGCTTTCTTT,CSVDRGMGTEAFF
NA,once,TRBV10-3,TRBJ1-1,TGTGCCATCAGTGAGTCCGGGGATGAAGCTTTCTTT,CAISESGDEAFF
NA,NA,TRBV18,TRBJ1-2,TGTGCCAGCTCATCGGGTAGGACAGCCCTCTATGGCTACACCTTC,CASSSGRTALYGYTF
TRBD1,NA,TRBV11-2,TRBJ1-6,TGTGCCAGCAGCTTATCCGTACCGGGACAGGGCCCCCTCCACTTT,CASSLSVPGQGPLHF
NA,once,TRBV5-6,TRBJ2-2,TGTGCCAGCAGCCGGTCGGCGGATCCGAACACCGGGGAGCTGTTTTTT,CASSRSADPNTGELFF
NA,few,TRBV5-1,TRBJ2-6,TGCGCCAGCAGCCCCGAGCCCTCTGGGGCCAACGTCCTGACTTTC,CASSPEPSGANVLTF
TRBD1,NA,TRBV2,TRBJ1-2,TGTGCCAGCCACGTCCCCGGGACAGGGGACTTTAGCTATGGCTACACCTTC,CASHVPGTGDFSYGYTF
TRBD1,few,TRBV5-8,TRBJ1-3,TGTGCCAGCAGCTTCGACGGGACAGGGGTTGGAAACACCATATATTTT,CASSFDGTGVGNTIYF
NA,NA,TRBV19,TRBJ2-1,TGTGCCAGTAGTATAGGGACAGCTAATGATGAGCAGTTCTTC,CASSIGTANDEQFF
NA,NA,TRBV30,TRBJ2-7,TGTGCCTGGAGTGTGGGGGCAACGAGTACCAACGAGCAGTACTTC,CAWSVGATSTNEQYF
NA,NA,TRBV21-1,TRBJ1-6,TGTGCCAGCGTAGATTCTAGGTTATCGGAGGATAATTCACCCCTCCACTTT,CASVDSRLSEDNSPLHF
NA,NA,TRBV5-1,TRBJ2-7,TGCGCCAGCAGCTCGGTCGGTCGGGGGGAGCAGTACTTC,CASSSVGRGEQYF